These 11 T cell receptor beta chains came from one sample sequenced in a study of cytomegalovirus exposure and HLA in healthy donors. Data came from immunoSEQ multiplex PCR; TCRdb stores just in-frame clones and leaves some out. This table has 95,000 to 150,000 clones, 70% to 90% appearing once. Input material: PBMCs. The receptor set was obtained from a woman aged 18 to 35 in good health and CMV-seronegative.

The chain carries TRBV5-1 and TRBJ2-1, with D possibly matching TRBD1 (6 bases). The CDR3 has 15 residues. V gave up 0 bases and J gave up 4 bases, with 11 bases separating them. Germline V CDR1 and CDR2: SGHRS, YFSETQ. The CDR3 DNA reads TGCGCCAGCAGCTTGGACAGGACAGAGTACAATGAGCAGTTCTTC. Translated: CASSLDRTEYNEQFF.

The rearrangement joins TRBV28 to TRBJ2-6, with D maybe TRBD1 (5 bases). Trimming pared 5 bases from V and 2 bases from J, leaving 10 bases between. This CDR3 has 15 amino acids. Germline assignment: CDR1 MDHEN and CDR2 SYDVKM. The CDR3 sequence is CASSHDSAGANVLTF. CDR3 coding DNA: TGTGCCAGCAGTCATGACAGTGCTGGGGCCAACGTCCTGACTTTC.

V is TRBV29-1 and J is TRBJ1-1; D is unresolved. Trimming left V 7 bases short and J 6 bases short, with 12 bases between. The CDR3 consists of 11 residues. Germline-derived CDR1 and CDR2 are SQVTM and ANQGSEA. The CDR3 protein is CSAARGSEAFF. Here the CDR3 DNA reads TGCAGCGCCGCGCGCGGATCTGAAGCTTTCTTT.

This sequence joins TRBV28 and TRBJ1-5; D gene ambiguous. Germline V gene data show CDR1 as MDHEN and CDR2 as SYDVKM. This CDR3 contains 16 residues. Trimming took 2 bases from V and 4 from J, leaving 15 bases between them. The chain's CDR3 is CASSLIISVLNQPQHF. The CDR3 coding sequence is TGTGCCAGCAGTTTAATTATTTCGGTACTTAATCAGCCCCAGCATTTT.

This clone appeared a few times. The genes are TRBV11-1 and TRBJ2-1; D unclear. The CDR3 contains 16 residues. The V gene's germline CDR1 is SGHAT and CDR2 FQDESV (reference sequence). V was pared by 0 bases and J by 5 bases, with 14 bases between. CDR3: CASSLALNSLNNEQFF. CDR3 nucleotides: TGTGCCAGCAGCTTAGCTTTGAATAGCCTGAACAATGAGCAGTTCTTC.

The CDR3 here is CASNLRAWGMNTEAFF. Here the CDR3 DNA reads TGTGCCAGCAATTTAAGGGCCTGGGGCATGAACACTGAAGCTTTCTTT. V and J are TRBV13 and TRBJ1-1; D perhaps matches TRBD1 (5 bases). Germline V gives CDR1 PRHDT, CDR2 FYEKMQ (reference sequence). V was pared by 7 bases and J by 0 bases, with 18 bases between. The CDR3 is 16 amino acids.

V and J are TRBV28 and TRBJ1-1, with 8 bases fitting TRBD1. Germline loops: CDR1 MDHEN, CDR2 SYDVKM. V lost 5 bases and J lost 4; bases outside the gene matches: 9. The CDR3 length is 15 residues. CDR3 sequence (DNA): TGTGCCAGCAGTATAAGGACAGGGAGAAGCACTGAAGCTTTCTTT. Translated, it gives CASSIRTGRSTEAFF.

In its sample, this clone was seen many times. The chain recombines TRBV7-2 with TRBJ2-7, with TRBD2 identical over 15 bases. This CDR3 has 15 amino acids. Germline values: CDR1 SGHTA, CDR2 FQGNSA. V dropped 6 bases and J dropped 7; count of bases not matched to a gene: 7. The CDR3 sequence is CASRPRTSGREEQYF. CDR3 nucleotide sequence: TGTGCCAGCAGACCCCGGACTAGCGGGAGGGAGGAGCAGTACTTC.

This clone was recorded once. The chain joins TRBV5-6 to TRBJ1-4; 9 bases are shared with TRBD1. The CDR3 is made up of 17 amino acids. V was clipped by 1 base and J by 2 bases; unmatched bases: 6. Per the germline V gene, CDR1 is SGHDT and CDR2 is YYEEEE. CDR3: CASSLLTGGWTNEKLFF. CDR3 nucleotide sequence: TGTGCCAGCAGCTTGCTGACAGGGGGGTGGACTAATGAAAAACTGTTTTTT.

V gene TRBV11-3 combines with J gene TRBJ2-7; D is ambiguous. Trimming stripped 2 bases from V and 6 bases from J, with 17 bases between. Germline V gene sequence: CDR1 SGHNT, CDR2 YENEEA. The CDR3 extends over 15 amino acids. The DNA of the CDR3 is TGTGCCAGCAGCTTATATCTCTCGGGTACGGGCGAGCAGTACTTC. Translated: CASSLYLSGTGEQYF.

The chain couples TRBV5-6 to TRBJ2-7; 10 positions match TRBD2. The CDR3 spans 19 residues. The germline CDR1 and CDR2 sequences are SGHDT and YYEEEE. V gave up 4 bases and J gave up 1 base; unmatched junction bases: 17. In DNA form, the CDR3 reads TGTGCCAGCAGCCAGACACCCGGGACTAGCGCAAGAAAGTCCTACGAGCAGTACTTC. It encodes CASSQTPGTSARKSYEQYF.